A single sample is the source of the 12 T cell receptor beta chains below, sequenced in a study of cytomegalovirus exposure and HLA in healthy donors. PCR amplification relied on 60 Vbeta primers (plus 13 Jbeta primers). The repertoire was sequenced with immunoSEQ multiplex PCR; TCRdb's copy has only in-frame clones and lacks some. Of more than 150,000 clones listed, over 75% were seen once; the top ten hold 1%. Specimen: PBMCs. The receptors stem from a woman between 45 and 60 years old in good health and CMV-seropositive.

The rearrangement joins TRBV6-6 to TRBJ2-2; 8 positions match TRBD2. CDR1 MNHNY and CDR2 SVGAGI come from the germline V gene (reference sequence). V was pared by 6 bases and J by 2 bases, with 5 bases of the junction left unmatched. This CDR3 region has 15 residues. CDR3 nucleotides: TGTGCCAGCAGGGTACTAGCGGCCAACACCGGGGAGCTGTTTTTT. This gives the protein CASRVLAANTGELFF.

The J gene is TRBJ2-5, the V gene TRBV5-1; perhaps TRBD2 as D (7 bases). Looked up from germline, CDR1 is SGHRS and CDR2 is YFSETQ. This CDR3 is 12 amino acids long. The germline V and J ends were trimmed by 8 bases and 4 bases, with 12 bases remaining between them. The chain's CDR3 is CASHREGETQYF. As DNA, the CDR3 is TGCGCCAGTCACAGGGAGGGAGAGACCCAGTACTTC. The full variable domain, its missing parts supplied by reference TRBV5-1 and TRBJ2-5, is KAGVTQTPRYLIKTRGQQVTLSCSPISGHRSVSWYQQTPGQGLQFLFEYFSETQRNKGNFPGRFSGRQFSNSRSEMNVSTLELGDSALYLCASHREGETQYFGPGTRLLVL.

Comment on this clone: One junction end does not reproduce the germline sequence, and a read error may be involved. The chain uses TRBV4-1 and TRBJ1-4; 10 bases agree with TRBD1. The germline CDR1 and CDR2 sequences are MGHRA and YSYEKL. This CDR3 comprises 14 residues. The CDR3, as DNA: TGCGCCAGCAGCCAAGGAACCGGGACAGGGGATCTGGTTTTT. Translated, it gives CASSQGTGTGDLVF.

This clone was observed a handful of times. CDR3 nucleotide sequence: TGTGCCAGCAGTCCACAGCGGGAGGGCAACAATGAGCAGTTCTTC. Encoded protein: CASSPQREGNNEQFF. The chain couples TRBV6-6 to TRBJ2-1, with TRBD2 matching 10 bases. CDR1 is MNHNY, CDR2 SVGAGI, per germline (reference sequence). The CDR3 extends over 15 amino acids. Trimming cost V 5 bases and J 5 bases; bases outside gene matches: 6.

V gene TRBV6-5 combines with J gene TRBJ1-2; possibly TRBD1 for D (6 bases). With 5 bases removed from V and 6 bases from J, the gap between germline ends came to 16 bases. Germline CDR1 is MNHEY and CDR2 is SVGAGI. This CDR3 spans 14 amino acids. The CDR3 bases are TGTGCCAGCAGTGAGAACAGGGAAGGTCATGGCTACACCTTC. Encoded protein: CASSENREGHGYTF.

The gene calls are TRBV9 and TRBJ1-1; 8 bases are a match to TRBD1. This CDR3 spans 14 amino acids. Losses at the gene ends were 3 bases for V and 10 bases for J; bases not matched to a gene: 11. Germline V lookup: CDR1 SGDLS, CDR2 YYNGEE. The CDR3 loop is CASSENTRGRAAFF. CDR3 nucleotide sequence: TGTGCCAGCAGCGAAAACACCAGGGGGCGCGCAGCTTTCTTT.

The V and J genes are TRBV5-5 and TRBJ1-5, with 7 bases lining up with TRBD1. The CDR3 extends over 15 amino acids. The V gene's germline CDR1 is SGHKS and CDR2 YYEKEE (reference sequence). V shed 4 bases, J shed 1 base, and the junction held 5 bases outside the gene matches. CDR3 loop: CASSPQGDSNQPQHF. The CDR3 region has the DNA TGTGCCAGCAGCCCCCAGGGGGACAGCAATCAGCCCCAGCATTTT.

V usage is TRBV7-9 and J usage is TRBJ1-3; 8 nucleotides align to TRBD1. V dropped 3 bases and J dropped 4; count of bases not matched to a gene: 5. Germline CDR1 is SEHNR and CDR2 is FQNEAQ (reference sequence). The CDR3 runs 15 residues. In DNA, the CDR3 is TGTGCCAGCAGCTTCGGACAGGGAGCCGGAAACACCATATATTTT. Translation gives CASSFGQGAGNTIYF.

Points on this clone: One end of the junction is discordant with germline, which a read error may explain. The chain carries TRBV7-9 and TRBJ1-3, with 9 bases that match TRBD1. CDR1 is SEHNR and CDR2 is FQNEAQ in the germline V gene (reference sequence). The CDR3 has 18 amino acids. The CDR3 spells CSSSPGGQGPSSGNTIYF. Written as DNA, the CDR3 is TGTTCCAGCAGCCCTGGGGGACAGGGACCATCCTCTGGAAACACCATATATTTT.

V and J are TRBV6-5 and TRBJ1-2; weak D call: TRBD1 (6 bases). The germline V gene encodes CDR1 MNHEY and CDR2 SVGAGI. The germline V and J ends were trimmed by 3 bases and 0 bases, with 8 bases remaining between them. This CDR3 spans 14 amino acids. The CDR3 is CASSYGQTNYGYTF. The CDR3 DNA follows: TGTGCCAGCAGTTATGGACAGACTAACTATGGCTACACCTTC.

The chain couples TRBV5-1 to TRBJ2-1; 11 bases line up with TRBD2. The germline V gene encodes CDR1 SGHRS and CDR2 YFSETQ. V trimming: 4 bases; J trimming: 0 bases; junction bases outside the gene matches: 9. The CDR3 is made up of 18 amino acids. The chain's CDR3 is CASSGTTLAGGSYNEQFF. The CDR3 DNA is TGCGCCAGCAGCGGGACCACTCTAGCGGGGGGCTCCTACAATGAGCAGTTCTTC.

V is TRBV9 and J is TRBJ1-6; D may be TRBD1 (5 bases). The V gene's germline CDR1 is SGDLS and CDR2 YYNGEE. The germline V and J ends were trimmed by 4 bases and 8 bases, with 19 bases remaining between them. The CDR3 runs to 16 residues. CDR3 amino acids: CASSPGSFRGDSPLHF. The DNA of the CDR3 is TGTGCCAGCAGCCCCGGGTCCTTCCGGGGGGATTCACCCCTCCACTTT.